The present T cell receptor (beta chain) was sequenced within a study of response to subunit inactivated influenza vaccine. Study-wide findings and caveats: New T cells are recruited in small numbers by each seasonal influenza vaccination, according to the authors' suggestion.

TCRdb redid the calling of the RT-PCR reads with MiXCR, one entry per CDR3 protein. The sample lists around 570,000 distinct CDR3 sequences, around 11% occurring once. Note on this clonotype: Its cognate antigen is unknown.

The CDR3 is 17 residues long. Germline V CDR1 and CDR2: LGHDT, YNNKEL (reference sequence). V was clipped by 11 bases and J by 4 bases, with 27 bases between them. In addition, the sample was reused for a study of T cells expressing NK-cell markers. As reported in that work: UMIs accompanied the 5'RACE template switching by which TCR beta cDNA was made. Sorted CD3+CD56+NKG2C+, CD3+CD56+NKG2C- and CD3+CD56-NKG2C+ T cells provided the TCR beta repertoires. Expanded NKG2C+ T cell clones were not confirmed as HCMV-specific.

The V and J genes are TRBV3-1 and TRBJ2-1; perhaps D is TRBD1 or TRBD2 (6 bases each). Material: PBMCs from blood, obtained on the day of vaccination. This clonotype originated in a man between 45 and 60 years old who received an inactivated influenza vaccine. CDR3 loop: CASSQGGPGGSYNEQFF. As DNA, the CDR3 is TGTGCCTCCAGCCAAGGGGGGCCGGGCGGGTCATACAATGAGCAGTTCTTC.